The 25 T cell receptor beta chains given below trace back to one sample, sequenced in a study of blood T cells in healthy people across ages. A second PCR, run for about 7 to 11 cycles, used a sample-barcoded 5' primer plus a J-beta primer mix. MiXCR, run by TCRdb on the 5' RACE reads, gives a single entry per CDR3 protein. The sample gives 1.2 million to 1.5 million distinct CDR3 sequences, approximately 59% of which show up once; roughly 6.3% is in the top ten. Sequenced material: blood. These receptor sequences come from a man younger than 35 in good health.

This chain links TRBV12-3 or TRBV12-4 with TRBJ1-1, with 7 positions matching TRBD1. The CDR3 has 14 amino acids. After removal of 5 bases from V and 4 bases from J, the junction contained 7 bases not matched to a gene. The CDR3 nucleotides are TGTGCCAGCAGTCCGACAGGGCCCAGCACTGAAGCTTTCTTT. It translates to CASSPTGPSTEAFF.

This clonotype was recorded a few times. V usage is TRBV20-1 and J usage is TRBJ2-1; D unresolved. CDR3 length equals 15 residues. V lost 1 base and J 0 bases, leaving 10 bases between the germline ends. The germline CDR1 and CDR2 sequences are DFQATT and SNEGSKA (reference sequence). CDR3 sequence reads: CSARGLLSSYNEQFF. The CDR3 nucleotides read TGCAGTGCTAGAGGTCTTCTCAGCTCCTACAATGAGCAGTTCTTC.

V is TRBV29-1 and J is TRBJ2-1; maybe TRBD1 (6 bases). The CDR3 loop spans 14 amino acids. V dropped 2 bases and J dropped 4 bases, with 12 bases sitting between them. Germline assignment: CDR1 SQVTM and CDR2 ANQGSEA. The CDR3 nucleotides read TGCAGCGTTGAAAGGGGGAGTGGATACAATGAGCAGTTCTTC. Its protein product is CSVERGSGYNEQFF.

The rearrangement links TRBV9 to TRBJ2-1, with 9 positions matching TRBD2. Germline V gene sequence: CDR1 SGDLS, CDR2 YYNGEE. The CDR3 has 14 residues. Trimming removed 0 bases from V and 10 bases from J; junction bases left unmatched: 5. The CDR3, as DNA: TGTGCCAGCAGCGTAGAACTAGCGGGTTGGGAGCAGTTCTTC. It encodes CASSVELAGWEQFF. The entire variable domain, with the rest obtained from reference TRBV9 and TRBJ2-1, is as follows: DSGVTQTPKHLITATGQRVTLRCSPRSGDLSVYWYQQSLDQGLQFLIQYYNGEERAKGNILERFSAQQFPDLHSELNLSSLELGDSALYFCASSVELAGWEQFFGPGTRLTVL.

The chain links TRBV5-1 to TRBJ1-2; perhaps TRBD1 as D (6 bases). The CDR3 has 16 amino acids. The germline V and J ends were trimmed by 0 bases and 4 bases, with 16 bases remaining between them. CDR1 SGHRS and CDR2 YFSETQ come from the germline V gene. This chain's CDR3 is CASSLGVGARSYGYTF. The CDR3 nucleotides are TGCGCCAGCAGCTTGGGCGTGGGGGCGCGGAGCTATGGCTACACCTTC.

The sample holds a few counts of this clonotype. The chain uses TRBV25-1 and TRBJ2-3, with D maybe TRBD1 (6 bases). Germline V gene data show CDR1 as MGHDK and CDR2 as SYGVNS. This CDR3 spans 16 amino acids. Deletions cut 4 bases from V and 2 bases from J, with 16 bases between. DNA of the CDR3: TGTGCCAGCAGTGCCAATACAGGGACCGTCACAGATACGCAGTATTTT. Translated: CASSANTGTVTDTQYF.

The DNA for the CDR3 is TGTGCCAGCAGCAAATCCCGGGGGGTCGGACTCTACGAGCAGTACTTC. This gives the protein CASSKSRGVGLYEQYF. The genes are TRBV21-1 and TRBJ2-7; the D segment call TRBD1 is taken from the table without a DNA check. TRBV21-1 is termed a pseudogene. The CDR3 covers 16 residues.

The CDR3 reads CASSEWVQETQYF. The DNA for the CDR3 is TGTGCCAGCAGTGAATGGGTTCAGGAGACCCAGTACTTC. The chain recombines TRBV2 with TRBJ2-5; D gene unclear. The germline V gene encodes CDR1 SNHLY and CDR2 FYNNEI. Trimming pared 2 bases from V and 5 bases from J, leaving 9 bases between. CDR3 size: 13 residues. The entire variable domain, with the rest obtained from reference TRBV2 and TRBJ2-5, is as follows: EPEVTQTPSHQVTQMGQEVILRCVPISNHLYFYWYRQILGQKVEFLVSFYNNEISEKSEIFDDQFSVERPDGSNFTLKIRSTKLEDSAMYFCASSEWVQETQYFGPGTRLLVL.

V gene TRBV4-1 combines with J gene TRBJ2-5; maybe TRBD2 (5 bases). The tail of the sequence fits TRBJ2-7 better, so the J call may be wrong. From germline, CDR1 is MGHRA and CDR2 YSYEKL. The CDR3 is 15 amino acids. DNA of the CDR3: TGCGCCAGCAGCCAAGATCAGGAAGAGCGGTACGAGCAGTACTTC. Encoded protein: CASSQDQEERYEQYF.

V and J are TRBV4-3 and TRBJ2-7; 8 bases match TRBD1. CDR3 size: 15 residues. The V segment lost 1 base and the J segment 3 bases; nucleotides outside the gene matches: 5. Germline V lookup: CDR1 LGHNA, CDR2 YSLEER. The CDR3 sequence: CASSQVDGQGYEQYF. In DNA, the CDR3 is TGCGCCAGCAGCCAAGTAGACGGACAGGGCTACGAGCAGTACTTC.

In its sample, this clonotype was seen many times. A clone one base away is much larger, so this may be a read error. The rearrangement uses TRBV28 and TRBJ2-4; D is ambiguous. The assigned J gene may be wrong: the sequence end matches TRBJ2-7 better. CDR1 is MDHEN, CDR2 SYDVKM, per germline. CDR3 length: 11 amino acids. The CDR3 spells CASSFPYEQYF. As DNA, the CDR3 is TGTGCCAGCAGTTTCCCCTACGAGCAGTACTTC.

V and J are TRBV12-5 and TRBJ2-7, with D hard to call. This CDR3 region has 14 residues. CDR1 and CDR2 (germline): LGHNT, FRNRAP. Trimming stripped 6 bases from V and 0 bases from J, with 12 bases between. Written as DNA, the CDR3 is TGTGCTAGTGGGCTGATACGGCACTCCTACGAGCAGTACTTC. Translation: CASGLIRHSYEQYF.

The chain joins TRBV28 to TRBJ2-1, with TRBD1 as a possible D gene (5 bases). CDR3 length: 12 residues. Germline-derived CDR1 and CDR2 are MDHEN and SYDVKM. The V end lost 2 bases, the J end lost 8 bases, and 7 bases lay between the germline ends. CDR3 in amino acids: CASSLIRDEQFF. As DNA, the CDR3 is TGTGCCAGCAGTTTAATCAGGGATGAGCAGTTCTTC.

The V gene is TRBV28, the J gene TRBJ2-7; 9 bases align to TRBD2. The CDR3 spans 17 residues. The V and J ends lost 2 bases and 4 bases, in that order; junction bases with no gene match: 12. The germline V gene encodes CDR1 MDHEN and CDR2 SYDVKM. The DNA of the CDR3 is TGTGCCAGCAGTTTAGGGGACAGCCTGACTAGCGGATACGAGCAGTACTTC. Translation gives CASSLGDSLTSGYEQYF.

This chain uses TRBV5-1 with TRBJ2-1; 12 bases line up with TRBD2. V gave up 4 bases and J gave up 6 bases; unmatched junction bases: 11. Germline CDR1 SGHRS, CDR2 YFSETQ. This CDR3 spans 17 amino acids. This CDR3 is CASSRGRLAGVLNEQFF. DNA for the CDR3: TGCGCCAGCAGCAGGGGTCGACTAGCGGGGGTCCTCAATGAGCAGTTCTTC.

This chain uses TRBV7-9 with TRBJ2-5; D possibly corresponds to TRBD1 (6 bases). CDR3 length: 15 residues. Trimming took off 5 bases at V and 2 bases at J, with 15 bases between the two ends. Germline V gene sequence: CDR1 SEHNR, CDR2 FQNEAQ (reference sequence). Here the CDR3 reads CASSVTGTQQETQYF. For the CDR3, the DNA is TGTGCCAGCAGCGTCACCGGGACACAACAAGAGACCCAGTACTTC.

The chain is built from TRBV4-1 and TRBJ2-4, with no clear D. TRBJ2-5 matches the DNA end more closely, so the J call is doubtful. CDR3 size: 14 residues. Per the germline V gene, CDR1 is MGHRA and CDR2 is YSYEKL. The CDR3 DNA is TGCGCCAGCAGCCAAGATTACAGATTAGAGACCCAGTACTTC. Its translation: CASSQDYRLETQYF.

The chain recombines TRBV2 with TRBJ2-7; 8 nucleotides line up with TRBD2. The CDR3 is made up of 15 amino acids. Germline V CDR1 and CDR2: SNHLY, FYNNEI. V trimming: 3 bases; J trimming: 1 base; junction bases outside the gene matches: 5. CDR3 protein: CASSDGTRGSYEQYF. As DNA, the CDR3 is TGTGCCAGCAGTGATGGGACTAGAGGGTCCTACGAGCAGTACTTC. Full variable domain (missing parts from reference TRBV2 and TRBJ2-7): EPEVTQTPSHQVTQMGQEVILRCVPISNHLYFYWYRQILGQKVEFLVSFYNNEISEKSEIFDDQFSVERPDGSNFTLKIRSTKLEDSAMYFCASSDGTRGSYEQYFGPGTRLTVT.

This clonotype showed up just a few times. The V call is TRBV20-1, the J call TRBJ2-1; the D gene is possibly TRBD2 (5 bases). V gave up 3 bases and J gave up 8 bases, with 8 bases separating them. There are 11 residues in the CDR3. The germline V gene has CDR1 DFQATT and CDR2 SNEGSKA (reference sequence). Written as DNA, the CDR3 is TGCAGTGCTAGGGACTCCCATGAGCAGTTCTTC. Translated: CSARDSHEQFF.

This chain connects TRBV3-1 to TRBJ2-7; TRBD2 might be the D (7 bases). With the DNA end fitting TRBJ2-5 better, the J assignment may be wrong. This CDR3 spans 12 amino acids. The germline V gene has CDR1 LGHDT and CDR2 YNNKEL (reference sequence). CDR3 in DNA: TGTGCCAGCAGGCCTAGGGGGGGGACCCAGTACTTC. Amino acid sequence: CASRPRGGTQYF.

The CDR3 here is CSVEVGAGLGFEQYF. In DNA form, the CDR3 reads TGCAGCGTTGAAGTGGGTGCGGGGCTGGGGTTCGAGCAGTACTTC. V usage is TRBV29-1 and J usage is TRBJ2-5, with D possibly TRBD2 on 6 matching bases. The DNA end lines up better with TRBJ2-7; the J call may be wrong. Germline V gene lookup returns CDR1 SQVTM and CDR2 ANQGSEA. There are 15 residues in the CDR3.

The rearrangement uses TRBV14 and TRBJ2-3; no clear D gene. CDR3 length equals 13 residues. Trimming stripped 0 bases from V and 6 bases from J, with 7 bases between. Germline lookup yields CDR1 SGHDN and CDR2 FVKESK. This chain's CDR3 is CASSQERWDTQYF. The CDR3, as DNA: TGTGCCAGCAGCCAAGAACGGTGGGATACGCAGTATTTT.

This clonotype was seen a single time. The genes are TRBV4-3 and TRBJ2-3; a weak D match, TRBD1 (6 bases). Trimming removed 0 bases from V and 5 bases from J, with 18 bases in between. The CDR3 runs 17 residues. Germline lookup yields CDR1 LGHNA and CDR2 YSLEER. The CDR3 sequence is CASSQDTSWGPGDTQYF. For the CDR3, the DNA is TGCGCCAGCAGCCAAGACACCTCGTGGGGGCCCGGAGATACGCAGTATTTT.

The chain couples TRBV29-1 to TRBJ2-2; possibly TRBD2 for D (6 bases). In germline, CDR1 is SQVTM, CDR2 ANQGSEA. The CDR3 is made up of 14 amino acids. The germline V and J ends were trimmed by 7 bases and 7 bases, with 19 bases remaining between them. The CDR3 loop is CSASGWGVGGELFF. As DNA, the CDR3 is TGCAGCGCATCGGGCTGGGGGGTTGGCGGGGAGCTGTTTTTT.

The rearrangement uses TRBV7-9 and TRBJ2-5; 10 bases are shared with TRBD1. The J call may be faulty, since TRBJ2-7 better matches the DNA end. The CDR3 loop spans 16 amino acids. Germline CDR1 and CDR2: SEHNR and FQNEAQ (reference sequence). CDR3 region: CASSRARGQGEYEQYF. The DNA of the CDR3 is TGTGCCAGCAGCCGAGCACGTGGACAGGGGGAATACGAGCAGTACTTC.